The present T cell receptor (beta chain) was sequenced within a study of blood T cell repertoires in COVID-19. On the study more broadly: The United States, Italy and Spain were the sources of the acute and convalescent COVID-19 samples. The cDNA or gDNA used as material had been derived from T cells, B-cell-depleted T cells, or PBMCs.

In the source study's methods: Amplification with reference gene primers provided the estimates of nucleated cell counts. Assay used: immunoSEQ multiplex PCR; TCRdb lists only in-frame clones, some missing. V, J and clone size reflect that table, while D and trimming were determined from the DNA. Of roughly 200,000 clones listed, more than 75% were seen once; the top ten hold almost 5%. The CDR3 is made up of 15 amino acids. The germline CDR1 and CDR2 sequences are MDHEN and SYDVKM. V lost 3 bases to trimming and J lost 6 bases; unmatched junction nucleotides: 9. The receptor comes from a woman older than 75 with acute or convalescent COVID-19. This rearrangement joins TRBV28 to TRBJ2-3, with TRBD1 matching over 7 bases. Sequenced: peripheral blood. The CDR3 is CASSFRGSNGDTQYF. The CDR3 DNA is TGTGCCAGCAGTTTCAGGGGGTCTAACGGCGATACGCAGTATTTT.